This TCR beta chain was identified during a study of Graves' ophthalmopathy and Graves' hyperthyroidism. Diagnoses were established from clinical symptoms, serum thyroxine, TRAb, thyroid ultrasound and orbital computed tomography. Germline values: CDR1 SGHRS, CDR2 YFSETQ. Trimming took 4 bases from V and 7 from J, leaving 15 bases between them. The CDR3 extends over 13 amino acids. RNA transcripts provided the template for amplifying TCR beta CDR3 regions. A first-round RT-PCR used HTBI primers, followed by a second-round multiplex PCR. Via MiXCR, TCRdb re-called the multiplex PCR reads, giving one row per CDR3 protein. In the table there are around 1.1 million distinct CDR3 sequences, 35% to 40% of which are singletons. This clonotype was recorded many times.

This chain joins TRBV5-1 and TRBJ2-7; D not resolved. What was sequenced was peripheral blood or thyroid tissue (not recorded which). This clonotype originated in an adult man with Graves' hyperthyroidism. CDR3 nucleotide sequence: TGCGCCAGCAGCCTGGGTGAGGTGGGTGAGCAGTACTTC. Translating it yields CASSLGEVGEQYF.